The rows below give T cell receptor beta chains drawn from one sample of a study of immune cell composition in non-small cell lung cancer. TCRdb keeps only in-frame clones here, not all; method: immunoSEQ multiplex PCR. This table holds roughly 4,900 clones, approximately 80% found once. The sample was lung tumor tissue. The receptor source for this set is a human donor with non-small cell lung cancer. CDR3s include the opening cysteine and the closing phenylalanine or tryptophan. Each record gives: D gene, clone size, J gene, V gene, CDR3 length, CDR3 protein, CDR3 DNA. D genes are given only for firm matches. Expanded clones are given a class, and other clones once, few, many or no size at all.

>NA|NA|TRBJ1-5|TRBV5-6|13
CASSPGGNQPQHF
TGTGCCAGCTCTCCCGGGGGAAATCAGCCCCAGCATTTT
>TRBD2|NA|TRBJ2-2|TRBV7-3|15
CASSLAGGRTGELFF
TGTGCCAGCAGCCTAGCGGGGGGGCGCACCGGGGAGCTGTTTTTT
>NA|NA|TRBJ1-6|TRBV6-6|13
CASSDRGISPLHF
TGTGCCAGCAGTGACCGGGGGATCTCACCCCTCCACTTT
>TRBD1|NA|TRBJ1-2|TRBV5-1|14
CASSGTDRGHGYTF
TGCGCCAGCAGCGGAACTGACAGGGGCCATGGCTACACCTTC
>TRBD1|NA|TRBJ1-2|TRBV5-4|14
CASSWGDRDYGYTF
TGTGCCAGCAGCTGGGGGGACAGGGACTATGGCTACACCTTC
>NA|NA|TRBJ1-1|TRBV19|15
CASSILLRADTEAFF
TGTGCCAGTAGTATTCTACTAAGGGCAGACACTGAAGCTTTCTTT
>NA|few|TRBJ1-5|TRBV10-3|16
CAISSDRGGEAQPQHF
TGTGCCATCAGCAGCGATAGGGGCGGAGAGGCTCAGCCCCAGCATTTT
>NA|NA|TRBJ2-7|TRBV7-8|12
CASSSSSYEQYF
TGTGCCAGCAGCTCGAGCTCCTACGAGCAGTACTTC
>NA|NA|TRBJ2-7|TRBV11-3|15
CASPWGGAPSYEQYF
TGTGCCAGCCCCTGGGGGGGCGCGCCCTCCTACGAGCAGTACTTC
>NA|NA|TRBJ1-3|TRBV19|17
CASSMRGGRSSGNTIYF
TGTGCCAGTAGTATGCGGGGGGGCCGGAGCTCTGGAAACACCATATATTTT
>TRBD2|NA|TRBJ2-2|TRBV4-2|16
CASSHRTSGGAGELFF
TGTGCCAGCAGCCATCGGACTAGCGGGGGGGCCGGGGAGCTGTTTTTT
>NA|few|TRBJ2-3|TRBV20-1|11
CSARSEDTQYF
TGCAGTGCTCGTTCGGAAGATACGCAGTATTTT
>NA|NA|TRBJ2-5|TRBV5-6|17
CASSLAGRGRVQETQYF
TGTGCCAGCAGCTTGGCCGGAAGGGGAAGGGTGCAAGAGACCCAGTACTTC
>TRBD2|NA|TRBJ2-1|TRBV7-6|13
CASSGGVRNEQFF
TGTGCCAGCAGCGGGGGGGTAAGAAATGAGCAGTTCTTC
>TRBD1|NA|TRBJ1-5|TRBV6-6|15
CASSYARGRDQPQHF
TGTGCCAGCAGTTACGCCAGGGGGCGGGATCAGCCCCAGCATTTT
>NA|NA|TRBJ2-1|TRBV27|15
CASSLSSGTRYEQFF
TGTGCCAGCAGTTTATCCTCCGGGACAAGGTATGAGCAGTTCTTC
>NA|once|TRBJ2-7|TRBV4-1|14
CASSQGTISYEQYF
TGCGCCAGCAGCCAAGGTACCATTTCCTACGAGCAGTACTTC
>TRBD2|NA|TRBJ2-1|TRBV5-1|15
CASSFLGGAGNEQFF
TGCGCCAGCAGCTTTCTCGGGGGGGCGGGCAATGAGCAGTTCTTC
>NA|few|TRBJ1-1|TRBV28|14
CASSLITANTEAFF
TGTGCCAGCAGTTTAATAACAGCTAACACTGAAGCTTTCTTT
>NA|NA|TRBJ1-5|TRBV28|16
CASNRLGARSNQPQHF
TGTGCCAGCAATCGACTCGGGGCCCGTAGCAATCAGCCCCAGCATTTT
>TRBD2|NA|TRBJ2-1|TRBV19|14
CARGGLAASNEQFF
TGTGCCAGGGGGGGACTAGCGGCTTCCAATGAGCAGTTCTTC
>TRBD2|NA|TRBJ2-3|TRBV11-2|16
CASSLGNSGGWDTQYF
TGTGCCAGCAGCTTAGGGAATAGCGGGGGGTGGGATACGCAGTATTTT
>NA|NA|TRBJ1-3|TRBV2|15
CASSPGVAGGNTIYF
TGTGCCAGCAGCCCAGGGGTCGCGGGAGGAAACACCATATATTTT
>TRBD1|once|TRBJ1-2|TRBV28|15
CASSLRPDRVYGYTF
TGTGCCAGCAGTTTACGCCCCGACAGGGTATATGGCTACACCTTC
>TRBD1|NA|TRBJ2-2|TRBV19|18
CASSPPRGQGLYTGELFF
TGTGCCAGTAGTCCTCCACGGGGACAGGGGCTCTACACCGGGGAGCTGTTTTTT
>NA|few|TRBJ1-2|TRBV5-6|15
CASSLRGPVNYGYTF
TGTGCCAGCAGCTTGCGGGGTCCGGTTAACTATGGCTACACCTTC
>TRBD2|NA|TRBJ2-5|TRBV6-5|15
CARASESGEQETQYF
TGTGCCAGGGCGTCGGAAAGCGGGGAACAAGAGACCCAGTACTTC
>NA|NA|TRBJ2-7|TRBV7-3|14
CASSPGGTTGEQYF
TGTGCCAGCAGCCCAGGTGGGACCACGGGCGAGCAGTACTTC
>NA|few|TRBJ1-3|TRBV6-6|16
CASSYSALPPGNTIYF
TGTGCCAGCAGTTACTCTGCCCTTCCGCCTGGAAACACCATATATTTT
>NA|few|TRBJ2-7|TRBV10-1|14
CARPTLGGHYEQYF
TGCGCCAGGCCTACCTTAGGTGGGCACTACGAGCAGTACTTC
>NA|NA|TRBJ1-1|TRBV5-6|17
CASSLGELRLAGTEAFF
TGTGCCAGCAGCTTGGGAGAATTACGTCTTGCGGGCACTGAAGCTTTCTTT
>NA|NA|TRBJ2-2|TRBV6-1|13
CASSEGVNRELFF
TGTGCCAGCAGTGAGGGGGTAAACAGGGAGCTGTTTTTT
>TRBD1|NA|TRBJ1-3|TRBV7-2|17
CASSLAGGQGAGNTIYF
TGTGCCAGCAGCTTAGCTGGTGGACAGGGGGCTGGAAACACCATATATTTT
>TRBD1|NA|TRBJ1-6|TRBV28|15
CASTGQGHHNSPLHF
TGTGCCAGCACTGGACAGGGGCACCATAATTCACCCCTCCACTTT
>NA|NA|TRBJ1-1|TRBV9|15
CASSPARGVNTEAFF
TGTGCCAGCAGCCCTGCCCGGGGAGTGAACACTGAAGCTTTCTTT
>NA|NA|TRBJ1-2|TRBV5-4|14
CASSLESGAYGYTF
TGTGCCAGCAGCTTGGAATCAGGTGCCTATGGCTACACCTTC
>NA|NA|TRBJ2-7|TRBV27|15
CASTLGGPGPYEQYF
TGTGCCAGCACCCTCGGCGGGCCAGGTCCCTACGAGCAGTACTTC
>TRBD2|NA|TRBJ2-5|TRBV28|17
CASSLGRLAGAQETQYF
TGTGCCAGCAGTTTAGGCCGACTAGCGGGGGCGCAAGAGACCCAGTACTTC
>NA|once|TRBJ2-3|TRBV4-1|16
CASSAGTGLGADTQYF
TGCGCCAGCAGCGCAGGCACAGGGCTAGGCGCAGATACGCAGTATTTT
>NA|once|TRBJ1-2|TRBV18|15
CASSPTRGASGGYTF
TGTGCCAGCTCACCGACCCGGGGGGCGAGTGGGGGCTACACCTTC
>NA|NA|TRBJ1-1|TRBV7-2|12
CASSGGKGEAFF
TGTGCCAGCAGCGGGGGAAAAGGCGAAGCTTTCTTT
>NA|NA|TRBJ1-4|TRBV11-2|14
CASSHRGGDEKLFF
TGTGCCAGCAGCCATAGGGGGGGAGATGAAAAACTGTTTTTT
>NA|NA|TRBJ1-2|TRBV2|13
CASSERQNYGYTF
TGTGCCAGCAGTGAAAGGCAGAACTATGGCTACACCTTC
>NA|NA|TRBJ2-7|TRBV21-1|20
CASSTLSPLGRQEGGYEQYF
TGTGCCAGCAGCACTCTTTCCCCCCTCGGGAGGCAAGAAGGGGGCTACGAGCAGTACTTC
>TRBD1|NA|TRBJ2-2|TRBV5-5|15
CASSYRGRSTGELFF
TGTGCCAGCAGTTACAGGGGGCGAAGCACCGGGGAGCTGTTTTTT
>TRBD1|once|TRBJ2-7|TRBV6-1|15
CASRAGGKTGYEQYF
TGTGCCAGCAGGGCAGGGGGCAAGACGGGATACGAGCAGTACTTC